These 8 T cell receptor beta chains came from one sample sequenced in a study of T cells in narcolepsy. Clones were read by immunoSEQ multiplex PCR, and TCRdb kept only the in-frame ones, dropping some. The sample includes tens of thousands of clones, approximately 87% of them seen just once. Sequenced material: memory (CD45RA-) CD4+ T cells from blood. The receptors derive from a human donor in good health.

This sequence joins TRBV6-5 and TRBJ1-6; 8 nucleotides align to TRBD1. Germline lookup yields CDR1 MNHEY and CDR2 SVGAGI. CDR3 length: 14 residues. The V and J ends lost 6 bases and 9 bases, in that order; junction bases with no gene match: 7. CDR3 sequence (DNA): TGTGCCAGCAGGCCGCCAGGGGGCGGTTCACCCCTCCACTTT. It yields the protein CASRPPGGGSPLHF.

The genes are TRBV25-1 and TRBJ2-7; the D is unclear. The CDR3 consists of 13 residues. Trimming took off 7 bases at V and 1 base at J, with 11 bases between the two ends. Germline assignment: CDR1 MGHDK and CDR2 SYGVNS. CDR3 residues: CASTTSGSYEQYF. The CDR3 region has the DNA TGTGCCAGCACAACCTCAGGTTCCTACGAGCAGTACTTC.

The chain has TRBV2 and TRBJ1-6, with a possible D match to TRBD1 (5 bases). This CDR3 spans 13 amino acids. The V gene's germline CDR1 is SNHLY and CDR2 FYNNEI. With 11 bases removed from V and 7 bases from J, the gap between germline ends came to 15 bases. This CDR3 reads CAGTRDGNSPLHF. The CDR3 nucleotides read TGTGCCGGGACCAGGGATGGAAATTCACCCCTCCACTTT.

V gene TRBV27 combines with J gene TRBJ1-6; weak D call: TRBD1 (6 bases). The germline V gene encodes CDR1 MNHEY and CDR2 SMNVEV (reference sequence). There are 15 residues in the CDR3. Trimming shortened V by 7 bases and J by 7 bases, and 17 bases separated the two germline ends. The CDR3 loop is CASTLSQGGNSPLHF. CDR3 coding DNA: TGTGCCAGCACCCTATCACAGGGAGGCAATTCACCCCTCCACTTT.

The chain uses TRBV11-3 and TRBJ2-3; 7 nucleotides align to TRBD2. The CDR3 is 15 residues long. Per germline, CDR1 SGHNT and CDR2 YENEEA. The V and J ends lost 1 base and 0 bases, in that order; junction bases with no gene match: 1. The CDR3: CASSLGSGSTDTQYF. CDR3 sequence (DNA): TGTGCCAGCAGCTTAGGTAGCGGGAGCACAGATACGCAGTATTTT. Based on the CDR3 plus reference TRBV11-3 and TRBJ2-3, the full variable domain is EAGVVQSPRYKIIEKKQPVAFWCNPISGHNTLYWYLQNLGQGPELLIRYENEEAVDDSQLPKDRFSAERLKGVDSTLKIQPAELGDSAVYLCASSLGSGSTDTQYFGPGTRLTVL.

V gene TRBV10-2 combines with J gene TRBJ2-1; 7 bases line up with TRBD1. The germline CDR1 and CDR2 sequences are WSHSY and SAAADI. The trim removed 4 bases at V and 7 bases at J, leaving 10 bases unmatched. This CDR3 has 15 amino acids. For the CDR3, the DNA is TGCGCCAGCAGTGCAGATGGGACAGCTAGGAATGAGCAGTTCTTC. This codes for CASSADGTARNEQFF.

This chain uses TRBV16 with TRBJ2-1, with D unresolved. This CDR3 has 13 residues. V was clipped by 0 bases and J by 9 bases, with 9 bases between them. Germline lookup yields CDR1 KGHSY and CDR2 FQNENV. As DNA, the CDR3 is TGTGCCAGCAGCCAATCGATGTACGGTGAGCAGTTCTTC. Its translation is CASSQSMYGEQFF.

This clone was recorded only once. V is TRBV11-3 and J is TRBJ2-3; D may correspond to TRBD1 or TRBD2 (5 bases each). Germline CDR1 and CDR2: SGHNT and YENEEA. V was trimmed by 5 bases and J by 0 bases, leaving 9 bases between them. This CDR3 contains 14 residues. The CDR3 loop is CASSPGPSTDTQYF. The CDR3 nucleotides read TGTGCCAGCAGCCCGGGACCTAGCACAGATACGCAGTATTTT.